The clone carrying this T cell receptor beta chain has more than one count but fewer than ten. The source of the sample is a study of blood T cell repertoires in COVID-19. Study as a whole: The origin of the acute and convalescent COVID-19 samples was the United States, Italy and Spain. In each case, the material was cDNA or gDNA derived from T cells, B-cell-depleted T cells, or PBMCs.

The repertoire was sequenced with immunoSEQ multiplex PCR; TCRdb's copy has only in-frame clones and lacks some. The sample holds about 42,000 clones; approximately 88% are singletons and the top ten take 0.3% to 0.5%. The V gene lost 6 bases and the J gene lost 2 bases, with 10 bases spanning the gap. The germline gives CDR1 MNHNY, CDR2 SVGAGI (reference sequence). CDR3 length: 13 residues. The chain joins TRBV6-6 to TRBJ1-1; D unresolved. The sequencing sample was made of peripheral blood. The source is a human donor in a cohort sampled during active COVID-19. This chain's CDR3 is CASSPTANTEAFF. The CDR3 nucleotides read TGTGCCAGCAGCCCCACAGCAAACACTGAAGCTTTCTTT.